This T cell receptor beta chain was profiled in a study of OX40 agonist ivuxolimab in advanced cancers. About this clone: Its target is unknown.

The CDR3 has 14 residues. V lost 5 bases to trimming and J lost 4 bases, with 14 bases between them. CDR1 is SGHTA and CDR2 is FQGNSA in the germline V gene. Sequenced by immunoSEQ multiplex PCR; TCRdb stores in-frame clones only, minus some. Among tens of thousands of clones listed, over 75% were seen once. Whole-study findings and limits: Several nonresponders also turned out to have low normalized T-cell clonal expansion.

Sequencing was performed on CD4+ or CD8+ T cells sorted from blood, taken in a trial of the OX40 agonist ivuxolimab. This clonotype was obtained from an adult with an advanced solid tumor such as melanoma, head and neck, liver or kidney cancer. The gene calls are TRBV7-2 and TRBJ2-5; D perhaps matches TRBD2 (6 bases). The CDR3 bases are TGTGCCAGCAGCCAGACTAGTAACTCAGAGACCCAGTACTTC. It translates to CASSQTSNSETQYF. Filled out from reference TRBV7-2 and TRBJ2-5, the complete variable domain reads GAGVSQSPSNKVTEKGKDVELRCDPISGHTALYWYRQSLGQGLEFLIYFQGNSAPDKSGLPSDRFSAERTGGSVSTLTIQRTQQEDSAVYLCASSQTSNSETQYFGPGTRLLVL.